This T cell receptor (beta chain) emerged from a study of cytomegalovirus exposure and HLA in healthy donors. Note on this clone: Its antigen remains unidentified.

Study-wide results and caveats: Later analysis demonstrated an association between a missense DCLRE1C variant and TCR beta V- and J-gene trimming.

The CDR3 is 15 residues long. V trimming: 4 bases; J trimming: 7 bases; junction bases outside the gene matches: 10. Germline V gives CDR1 SNHLY, CDR2 FYNNEI. Primers for the PCR totalled 60 Vbeta and 13 Jbeta. Sequencing was performed with immunoSEQ multiplex PCR; in TCRdb, only in-frame clones are kept and a portion is missing. The table shows about 200,000 clones, with 82% occurring only once. Sequencing was performed on PBMCs. The V gene is TRBV2, the J gene TRBJ2-1, with 7 bases identical to TRBD2. This clonotype originated in a middle-aged man in good health and CMV-seropositive. CDR3 DNA: TGTGCCAGCAGTGTCCCTACGGGAGGAGGGAATGAGCAGTTCTTC. This sequence encodes CASSVPTGGGNEQFF.